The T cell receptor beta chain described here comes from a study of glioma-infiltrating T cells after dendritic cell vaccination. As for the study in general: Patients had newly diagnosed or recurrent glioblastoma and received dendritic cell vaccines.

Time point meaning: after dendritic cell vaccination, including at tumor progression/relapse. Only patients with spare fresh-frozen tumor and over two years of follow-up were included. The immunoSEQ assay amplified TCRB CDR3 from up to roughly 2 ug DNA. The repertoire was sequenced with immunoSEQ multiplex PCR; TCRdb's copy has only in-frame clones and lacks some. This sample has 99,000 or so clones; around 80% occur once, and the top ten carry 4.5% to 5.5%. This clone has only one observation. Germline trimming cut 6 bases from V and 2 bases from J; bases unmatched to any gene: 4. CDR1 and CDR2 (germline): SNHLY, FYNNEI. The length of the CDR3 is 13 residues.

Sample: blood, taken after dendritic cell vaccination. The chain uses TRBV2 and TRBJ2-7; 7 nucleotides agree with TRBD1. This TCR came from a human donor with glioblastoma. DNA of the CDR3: TGTGCCAGCAGCGAGGGACAGACCTACGAGCAGTACTTC. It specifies CASSEGQTYEQYF. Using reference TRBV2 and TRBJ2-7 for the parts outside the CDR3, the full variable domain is EPEVTQTPSHQVTQMGQEVILRCVPISNHLYFYWYRQILGQKVEFLVSFYNNEISEKSEIFDDQFSVERPDGSNFTLKIRSTKLEDSAMYFCASSEGQTYEQYFGPGTRLTVT.